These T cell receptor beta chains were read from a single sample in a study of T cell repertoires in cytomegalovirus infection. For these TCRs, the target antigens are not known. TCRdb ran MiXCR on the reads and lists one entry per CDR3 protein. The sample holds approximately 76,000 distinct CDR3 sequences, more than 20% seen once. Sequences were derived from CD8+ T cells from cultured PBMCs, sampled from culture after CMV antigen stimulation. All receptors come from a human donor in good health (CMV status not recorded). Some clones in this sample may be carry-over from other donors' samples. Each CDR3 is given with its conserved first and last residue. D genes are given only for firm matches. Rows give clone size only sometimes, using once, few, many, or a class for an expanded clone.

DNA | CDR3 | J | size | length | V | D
TGTGCCAGCAGTTTACTTAGCAGGTACGAGCAGTACTTC | CASSLLSRYEQYF | TRBJ2-7 | few | 13 | TRBV28 | -
TGCAGTGCTAGATCTATTCAGGACTTCTCCTACGAGCAGTACTTC | CSARSIQDFSYEQYF | TRBJ2-7 | - | 15 | TRBV20-1 | -
TGCGCCAGCAGTGACGCCGGGGTCGGGTACACCGGGGAGCTGTTTTTT | CASSDAGVGYTGELFF | TRBJ2-2 | - | 16 | TRBV10-2 | -
TGTGCCAGCAGTTTATCGAGGGGGCTAGACTATGGCTACACCTTC | CASSLSRGLDYGYTF | TRBJ1-2 | few | 15 | TRBV27 | TRBD1
TGCGCCAGCAGCCAAGGGGACAACGTCCTCGAGCAGTACTTC | CASSQGDNVLEQYF | TRBJ2-7 | many | 14 | TRBV4-1 | -
TGTGCCAGCAGCTCCGGGACGGTCTATGGCTACACCTTC | CASSSGTVYGYTF | TRBJ1-2 | few | 13 | TRBV7-9 | -
TGTGCCAGCAGTTTAAATTCGGAAGCGGGGGGCCGGTCCTACGAGCAGTACTTC | CASSLNSEAGGRSYEQYF | TRBJ2-7 | few | 18 | TRBV28 | TRBD2
TGTGCCAGCAGTTTAATGCTAGCGGGGAGCACAGATACGCAGTATTTT | CASSLMLAGSTDTQYF | TRBJ2-3 | many | 16 | TRBV12-3/TRBV12-4 | TRBD2
TGTGCCAGCAGCTTTGGGGGTTGGCCTCGGGACACTGAAGCTTTCTTT | CASSFGGWPRDTEAFF | TRBJ1-1 | few | 16 | TRBV5-6 | -
TGTGCCAGCAGCACTCCTCGGGGGCCAGGCGCCTACGAGCAGTACTTC | CASSTPRGPGAYEQYF | TRBJ2-7 | few | 16 | TRBV6-5 | -
TGTGCCAGCAGCTTCGGACGGACAGATACGCAGTATTTT | CASSFGRTDTQYF | TRBJ2-3 | many | 13 | TRBV7-2 | -
TGTGCCAGCAGCTTACAGGGGGCTGAGACCCAGTACTTC | CASSLQGAETQYF | TRBJ2-5 | many | 13 | TRBV7-9 | TRBD1
TGTGCCAGCAGCTTAGACAGTCTTACTGGAAACACCATATATTTT | CASSLDSLTGNTIYF | TRBJ1-3 | medium-sized | 15 | TRBV7-2 | -
TGTGCCAGCAGCCACCGCGGGGACCCTAAGAGTGGCAATCAGCCCCAGCATTTT | CASSHRGDPKSGNQPQHF | TRBJ1-5 | few | 18 | TRBV7-9 | -
TGCGCCAGCAGCCCCCAAAGGGATTACGAGCAGTACTTC | CASSPQRDYEQYF | TRBJ2-7 | - | 13 | TRBV4-3 | -
TGCGCCAGCAGCCAAGAGGCGACAGGAGAGACCCAGTACTTC | CASSQEATGETQYF | TRBJ2-5 | few | 14 | TRBV4-1 | -
TGTGCCAGCAGCCCGGGGCGAGGCGCTGAAGCTTTCTTT | CASSPGRGAEAFF | TRBJ1-1 | - | 13 | TRBV12-3/TRBV12-4 | -
TGTGCCAGCAGCTCCGGACGGCTCGGGACCCAGTACTTC | CASSSGRLGTQYF | TRBJ2-5 | many | 13 | TRBV28 | -
TGTGCCAGCAGAGCCCCCACAAACACTGAAGCTTTCTTT | CASRAPTNTEAFF | TRBJ1-1 | - | 13 | TRBV6-6 | -
TGTGCCAGCAGCCTCGGGACTAGCGGGAGGGAGGGGCAGTTCTTC | CASSLGTSGREGQFF | TRBJ2-1 | - | 15 | TRBV13 | TRBD2
TGCGCCAGCAGCCAAGATCGGACAGGGTTTTACGAGCAGTACTTC | CASSQDRTGFYEQYF | TRBJ2-7 | - | 15 | TRBV4-3 | TRBD1
TGTGCGGCCGCTGAACAGGGGTTCGGAGAGACCCAGTACTTC | CAAAEQGFGETQYF | TRBJ2-5 | - | 14 | TRBV28 | TRBD1